The source of this T cell receptor beta chain is a study of blood T cell repertoires in COVID-19. Clones were sequenced by immunoSEQ multiplex PCR, and TCRdb holds only the in-frame ones, with some missing. The sample has about 190,000 clones, around 79% seen once. The CDR3 consists of 14 residues. Germline V gene lookup returns CDR1 SEHNR and CDR2 FQNEAQ (reference sequence). V lost 5 bases and J 4 bases, leaving 12 bases between the germline ends. What was sequenced was peripheral blood. The chain uses TRBV7-9 and TRBJ1-5; D not resolved. The receptor was isolated from a woman in her 50s with acute or convalescent COVID-19. Here the CDR3 reads CASSKATENQPQHF. The CDR3 DNA reads TGTGCCAGCAGCAAAGCTACAGAGAATCAGCCCCAGCATTTT.